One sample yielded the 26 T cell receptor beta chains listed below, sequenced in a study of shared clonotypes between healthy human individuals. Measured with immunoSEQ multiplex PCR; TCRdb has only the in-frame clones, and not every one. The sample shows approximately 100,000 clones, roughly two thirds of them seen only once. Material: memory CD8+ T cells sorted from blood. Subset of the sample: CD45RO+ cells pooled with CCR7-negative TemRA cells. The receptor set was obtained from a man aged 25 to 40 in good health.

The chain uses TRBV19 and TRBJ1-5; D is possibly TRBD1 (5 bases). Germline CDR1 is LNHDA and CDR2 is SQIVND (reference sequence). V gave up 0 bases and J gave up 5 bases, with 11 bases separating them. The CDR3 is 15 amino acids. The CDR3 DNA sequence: TGTGCCAGTAGTATAGACGGGGGTGCCTATCAGCCCCAGCATTTT. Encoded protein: CASSIDGGAYQPQHF.

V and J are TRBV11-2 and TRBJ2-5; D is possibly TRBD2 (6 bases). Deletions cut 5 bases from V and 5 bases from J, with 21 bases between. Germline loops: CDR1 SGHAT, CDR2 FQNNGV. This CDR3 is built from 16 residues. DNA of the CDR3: TGTGCCAGCAGCCCCCGAGTGGCTAGCGTGGTGGAGACCCAGTACTTC. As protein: CASSPRVASVVETQYF.

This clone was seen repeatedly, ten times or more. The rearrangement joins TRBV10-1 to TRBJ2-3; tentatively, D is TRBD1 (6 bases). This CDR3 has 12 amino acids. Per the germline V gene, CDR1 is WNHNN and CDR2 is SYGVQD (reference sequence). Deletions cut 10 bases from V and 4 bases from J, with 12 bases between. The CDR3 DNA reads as TGCGCCACCTCCCAGGGGCCAGATACGCAGTATTTT. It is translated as CATSQGPDTQYF.

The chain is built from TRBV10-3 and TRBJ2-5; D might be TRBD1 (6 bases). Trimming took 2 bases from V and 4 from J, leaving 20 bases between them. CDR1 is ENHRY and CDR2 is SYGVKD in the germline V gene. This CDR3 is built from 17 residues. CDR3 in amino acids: CAISEVGTRGTLETQYF. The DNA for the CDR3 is TGTGCCATCAGTGAGGTGGGGACAAGGGGAACTCTAGAGACCCAGTACTTC.

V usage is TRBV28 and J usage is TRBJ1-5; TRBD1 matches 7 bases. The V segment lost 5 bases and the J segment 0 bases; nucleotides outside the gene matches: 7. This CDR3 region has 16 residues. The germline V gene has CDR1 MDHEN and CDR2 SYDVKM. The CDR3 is CASSLLWDSSNQPQHF. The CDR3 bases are TGTGCCAGCAGTCTACTATGGGACAGTAGCAATCAGCCCCAGCATTTT.

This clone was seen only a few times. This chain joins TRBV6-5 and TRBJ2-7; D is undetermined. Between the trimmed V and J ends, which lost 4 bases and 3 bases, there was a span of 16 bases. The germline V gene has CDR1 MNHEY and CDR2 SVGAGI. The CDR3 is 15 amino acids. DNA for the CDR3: TGTGCCAGCAGTTTACCCAGCTCCCAAATCTACGAGCAGTACTTC. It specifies CASSLPSSQIYEQYF.

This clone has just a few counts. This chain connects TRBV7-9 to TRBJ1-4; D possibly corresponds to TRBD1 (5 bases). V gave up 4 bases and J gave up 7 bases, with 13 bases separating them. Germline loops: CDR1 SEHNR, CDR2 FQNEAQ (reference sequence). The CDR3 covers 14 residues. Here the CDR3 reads CASSSPGRPEKLFF. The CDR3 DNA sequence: TGTGCCAGCAGCTCTCCGGGACGGCCTGAAAAACTGTTTTTT.

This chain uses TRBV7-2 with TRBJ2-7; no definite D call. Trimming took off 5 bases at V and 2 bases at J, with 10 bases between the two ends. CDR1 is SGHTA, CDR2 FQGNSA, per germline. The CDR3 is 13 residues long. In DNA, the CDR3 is TGTGCCAGCAGCATCGGGCCGACCTACGAGCAGTACTTC. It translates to CASSIGPTYEQYF.

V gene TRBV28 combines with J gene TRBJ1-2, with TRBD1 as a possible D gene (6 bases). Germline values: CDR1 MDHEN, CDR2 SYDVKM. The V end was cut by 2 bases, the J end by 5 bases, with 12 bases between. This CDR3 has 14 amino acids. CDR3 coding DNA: TGTGCCAGCAGTTTAGGGGGGGCGGTGTATGGCTACACCTTC. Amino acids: CASSLGGAVYGYTF.

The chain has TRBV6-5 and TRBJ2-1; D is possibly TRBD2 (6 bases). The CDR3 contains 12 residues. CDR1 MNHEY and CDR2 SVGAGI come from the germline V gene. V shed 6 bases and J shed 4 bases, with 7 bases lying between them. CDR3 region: CASRSGYNEQFF. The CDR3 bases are TGTGCCAGCAGGAGCGGGTACAATGAGCAGTTCTTC.

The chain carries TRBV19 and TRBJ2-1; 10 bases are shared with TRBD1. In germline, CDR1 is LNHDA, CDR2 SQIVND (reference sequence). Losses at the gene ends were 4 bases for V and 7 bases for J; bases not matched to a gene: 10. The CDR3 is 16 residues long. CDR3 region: CASSKGGTGEQNEQFF. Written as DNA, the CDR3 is TGTGCCAGTAGTAAAGGCGGGACAGGGGAGCAGAATGAGCAGTTCTTC. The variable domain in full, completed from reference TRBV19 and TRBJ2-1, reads DGGITQSPKYLFRKEGQNVTLSCEQNLNHDAMYWYRQDPGQGLRLIYYSQIVNDFQKGDIAEGYSVSREKKESFPLTVTSAQKNPTAFYLCASSKGGTGEQNEQFFGPGTRLTVL.

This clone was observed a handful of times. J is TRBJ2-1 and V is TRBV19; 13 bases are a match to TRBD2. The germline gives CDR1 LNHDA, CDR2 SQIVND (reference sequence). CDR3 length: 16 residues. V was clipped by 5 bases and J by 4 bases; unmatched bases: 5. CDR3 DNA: TGTGCCAGTAGTGTGGGACTAGCGGGAATGTACAATGAGCAGTTCTTC. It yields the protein CASSVGLAGMYNEQFF.

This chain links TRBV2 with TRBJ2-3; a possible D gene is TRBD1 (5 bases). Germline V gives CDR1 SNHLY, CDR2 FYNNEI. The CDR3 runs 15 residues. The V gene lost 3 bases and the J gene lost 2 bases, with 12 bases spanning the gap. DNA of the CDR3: TGTGCCAGCAGTGATTTGGTCAGGGACACAGATACGCAGTATTTT. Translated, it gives CASSDLVRDTDTQYF. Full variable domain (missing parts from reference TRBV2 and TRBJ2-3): EPEVTQTPSHQVTQMGQEVILRCVPISNHLYFYWYRQILGQKVEFLVSFYNNEISEKSEIFDDQFSVERPDGSNFTLKIRSTKLEDSAMYFCASSDLVRDTDTQYFGPGTRLTVL.

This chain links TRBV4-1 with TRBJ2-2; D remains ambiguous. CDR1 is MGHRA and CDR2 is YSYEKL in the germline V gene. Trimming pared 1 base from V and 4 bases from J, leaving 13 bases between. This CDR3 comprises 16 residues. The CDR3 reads CASSQVVSSRTGELFF. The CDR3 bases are TGCGCCAGCAGCCAAGTAGTATCTAGTCGCACCGGGGAGCTGTTTTTT.

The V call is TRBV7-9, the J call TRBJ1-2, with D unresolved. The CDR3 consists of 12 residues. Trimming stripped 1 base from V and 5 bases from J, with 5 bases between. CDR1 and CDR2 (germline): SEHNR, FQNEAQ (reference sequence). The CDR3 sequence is CASSLEMYGYTF. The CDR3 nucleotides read TGTGCCAGCAGCTTAGAGATGTATGGCTACACCTTC.

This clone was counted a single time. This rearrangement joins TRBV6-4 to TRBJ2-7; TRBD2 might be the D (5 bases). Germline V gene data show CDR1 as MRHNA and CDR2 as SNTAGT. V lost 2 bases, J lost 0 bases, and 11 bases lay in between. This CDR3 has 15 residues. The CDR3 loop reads CASSDTGYSSYEQYF. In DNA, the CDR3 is TGTGCCAGCAGTGACACGGGGTATAGCTCCTACGAGCAGTACTTC.

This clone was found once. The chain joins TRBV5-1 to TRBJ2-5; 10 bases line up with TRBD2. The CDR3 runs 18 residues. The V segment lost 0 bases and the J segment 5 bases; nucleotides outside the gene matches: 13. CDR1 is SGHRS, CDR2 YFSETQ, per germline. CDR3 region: CASSLEAGSGRADETQYF. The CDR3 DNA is TGCGCCAGCAGCTTGGAAGCGGGGAGCGGGAGGGCCGATGAGACCCAGTACTTC.

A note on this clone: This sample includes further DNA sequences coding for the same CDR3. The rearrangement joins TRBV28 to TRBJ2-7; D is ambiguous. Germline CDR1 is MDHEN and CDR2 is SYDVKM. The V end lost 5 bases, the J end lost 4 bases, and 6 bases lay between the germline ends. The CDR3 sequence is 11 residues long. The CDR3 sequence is CASSTVYEQYF. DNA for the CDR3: TGTGCCAGCAGTACCGTTTACGAGCAGTACTTC. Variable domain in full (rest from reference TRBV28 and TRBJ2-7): DVKVTQSSRYLVKRTGEKVFLECVQDMDHENMFWYRQDPGLGLRLIYFSYDVKMKEKGDIPEGYSVSREKKERFSLILESASTNQTSMYLCASSTVYEQYFGPGTRLTVT.

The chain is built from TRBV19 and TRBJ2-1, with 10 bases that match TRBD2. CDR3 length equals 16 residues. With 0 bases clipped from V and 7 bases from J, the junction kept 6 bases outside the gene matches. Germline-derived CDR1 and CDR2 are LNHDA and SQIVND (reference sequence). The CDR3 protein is CASSIDPGTSANEQFF. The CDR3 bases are TGTGCCAGTAGTATAGATCCCGGGACTAGCGCTAATGAGCAGTTCTTC.

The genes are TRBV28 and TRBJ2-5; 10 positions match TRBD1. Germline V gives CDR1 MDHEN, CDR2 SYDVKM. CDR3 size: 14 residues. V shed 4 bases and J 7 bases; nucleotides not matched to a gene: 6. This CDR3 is CASSSGTGARTQYF. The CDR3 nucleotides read TGTGCCAGCAGTTCAGGGACAGGGGCCAGGACCCAGTACTTC.

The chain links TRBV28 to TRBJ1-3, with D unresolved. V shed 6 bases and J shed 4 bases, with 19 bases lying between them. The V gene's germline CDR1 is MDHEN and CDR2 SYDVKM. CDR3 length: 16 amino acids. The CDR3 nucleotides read TGTGCCAGCAGCCCCAAGTTGACATTCAACGGAAACACCATATATTTT. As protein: CASSPKLTFNGNTIYF.

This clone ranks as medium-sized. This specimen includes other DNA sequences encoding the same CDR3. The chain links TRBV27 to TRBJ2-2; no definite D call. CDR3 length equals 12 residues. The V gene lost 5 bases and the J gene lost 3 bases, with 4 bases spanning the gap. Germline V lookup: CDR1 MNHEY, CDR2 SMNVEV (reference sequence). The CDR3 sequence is CASSPYTGELFF. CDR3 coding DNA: TGTGCCAGCAGTCCGTACACCGGGGAGCTGTTTTTT.

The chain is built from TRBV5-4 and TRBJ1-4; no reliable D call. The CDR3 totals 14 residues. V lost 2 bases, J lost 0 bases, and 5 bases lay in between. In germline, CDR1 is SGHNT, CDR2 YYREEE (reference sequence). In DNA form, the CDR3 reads TGTGCCAGCAGCTTCGATCCAACTAATGAAAAACTGTTTTTT. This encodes CASSFDPTNEKLFF.

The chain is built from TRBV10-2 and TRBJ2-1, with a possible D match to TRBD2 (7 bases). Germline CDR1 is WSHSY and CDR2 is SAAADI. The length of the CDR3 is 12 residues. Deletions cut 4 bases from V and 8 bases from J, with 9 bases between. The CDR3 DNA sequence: TGCGCCAGCAGTGGCGGGGGCTATGAGCAGTTCTTC. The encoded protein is CASSGGGYEQFF.

Written as DNA, the CDR3 is TGTGCCAGCAGCCTCATTGCAGGGACAGGGGCTCTCGAGCAGTACTTC. This gives the protein CASSLIAGTGALEQYF. This chain uses TRBV7-8 with TRBJ2-7, with 10 bases that match TRBD1. Germline lookup yields CDR1 SGHVS and CDR2 FQNEAQ. Losses at the gene ends were 5 bases for V and 6 bases for J; bases not matched to a gene: 13. The CDR3 has 16 residues.

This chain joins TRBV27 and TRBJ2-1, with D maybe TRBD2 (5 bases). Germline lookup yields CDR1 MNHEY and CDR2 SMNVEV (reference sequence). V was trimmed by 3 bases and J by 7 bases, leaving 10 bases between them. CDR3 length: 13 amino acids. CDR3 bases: TGTGCCAGCAGTTTGTCTAGCATGAATGAGCAGTTCTTC. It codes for CASSLSSMNEQFF.